This T cell receptor (beta chain) was captured by sequencing in a study of immune evolution from preneoplasia to lung adenocarcinoma. Overall study results and limits: T cell clonality was higher in KRAS-mutant than EGFR-mutant or wild-type nodules. Later-stage lesions appeared to have more T cells, more diversity, less clonality.

Data came from immunoSEQ multiplex PCR; TCRdb stores just in-frame clones and leaves some out. The sample carries 5,700 or so clones, around 80% recorded once. As concerns this clone: The antigen remains unidentified.

The CDR3 loop spans 15 amino acids. Germline CDR1 is SGHTA and CDR2 is FQGNSA. V dropped 4 bases and J dropped 5 bases, with 15 bases sitting between them. The specimen was FFPE minimally invasive lung adenocarcinoma tissue. This sequence joins TRBV7-2 and TRBJ1-3; possibly TRBD1 for D (5 bases). This receptor was taken from a person aged 60-79 years with lung adenocarcinoma. The CDR3 sequence: CASSSPDRQRNTIYF. DNA of the CDR3: TGTGCCAGCAGCTCCCCCGACCGACAGAGAAACACCATATATTTT.